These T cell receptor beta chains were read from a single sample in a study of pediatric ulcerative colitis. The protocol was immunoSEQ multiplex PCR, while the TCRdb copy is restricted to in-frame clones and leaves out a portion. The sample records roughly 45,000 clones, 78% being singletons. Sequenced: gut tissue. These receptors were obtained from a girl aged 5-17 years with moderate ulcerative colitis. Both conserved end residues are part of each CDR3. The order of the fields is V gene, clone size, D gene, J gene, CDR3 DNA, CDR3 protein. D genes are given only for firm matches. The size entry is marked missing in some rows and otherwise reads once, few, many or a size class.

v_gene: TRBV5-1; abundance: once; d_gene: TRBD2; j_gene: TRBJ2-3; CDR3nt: TGCGCCAGCAGACCTTTGCGGGGGTCGACAGATACGCAGTATTTT; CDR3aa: CASRPLRGSTDTQYF
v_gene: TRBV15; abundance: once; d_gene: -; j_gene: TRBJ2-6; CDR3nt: TGTGCCACCAGCAGACTACTCTGGTCGGGTATGATTGCTGGGGCCAACGTCCTGACTTTC; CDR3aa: CATSRLLWSGMIAGANVLTF
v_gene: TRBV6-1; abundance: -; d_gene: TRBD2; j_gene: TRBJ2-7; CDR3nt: TGTGCCAGCAGGAGGGAGGGCTCCTACGAGCAGTACTTC; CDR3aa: CASRREGSYEQYF
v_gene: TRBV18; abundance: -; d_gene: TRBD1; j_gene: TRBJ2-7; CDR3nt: TGTGCCAGCTCAGCCGGGACAGGGGGCGGTGAGCAGTACTTC; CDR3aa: CASSAGTGGGEQYF
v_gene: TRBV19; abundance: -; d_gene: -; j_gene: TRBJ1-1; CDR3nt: TGTGCCAGTAGTATAGGCAGGGCCACTGAAGCTTTCTTT; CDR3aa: CASSIGRATEAFF
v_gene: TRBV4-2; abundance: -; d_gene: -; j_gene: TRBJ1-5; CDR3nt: TGTGCCAGCAGCCAAGCAATCACGGGGGGCCTAGGTAGCAATCAGCCCCAGCATTTT; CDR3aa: CASSQAITGGLGSNQPQHF
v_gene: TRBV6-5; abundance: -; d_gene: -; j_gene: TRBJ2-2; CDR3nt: TGTGCCAGCAGTTACTCGTGGTCAGGGAGCACCGGGGAGCTGTTTTTT; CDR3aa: CASSYSWSGSTGELFF
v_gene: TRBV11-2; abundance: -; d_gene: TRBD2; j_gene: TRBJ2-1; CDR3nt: TGTGCCAGCAGCACCGGGACTAGCGCCAATGAGCAGTTCTTC; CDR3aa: CASSTGTSANEQFF
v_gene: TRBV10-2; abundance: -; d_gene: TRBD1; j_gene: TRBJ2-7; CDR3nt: TGCGCCAGCGGTTACACAGGGGCAGACGAGCAGTACTTC; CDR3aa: CASGYTGADEQYF
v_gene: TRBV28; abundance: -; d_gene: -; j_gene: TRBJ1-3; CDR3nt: TGTGCCTCCCTCGGGGGATTGTACTCTGGAAACACCATATATTTT; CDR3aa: CASLGGLYSGNTIYF
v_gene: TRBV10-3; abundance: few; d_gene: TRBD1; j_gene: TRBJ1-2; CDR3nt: TGTGCCATCAGTGAGGGGACAGGTGATGGCTATGGCTACACCTTC; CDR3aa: CAISEGTGDGYGYTF
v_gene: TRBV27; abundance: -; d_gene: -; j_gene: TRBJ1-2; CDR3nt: TGTGCCAGCAGTTTAAGGTCGGGGTACGGCTACACCTTC; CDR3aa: CASSLRSGYGYTF
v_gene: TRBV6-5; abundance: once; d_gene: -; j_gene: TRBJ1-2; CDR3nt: TGTGCCAGCAGTTACTTCTCCAGGGGAGGTGGTGGCTACACCTTC; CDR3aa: CASSYFSRGGGGYTF
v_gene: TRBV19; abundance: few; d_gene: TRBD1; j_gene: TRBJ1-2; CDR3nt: TGTGCCAGTAGTCCTCAGGGGGCGCTTGGCTACACCTTC; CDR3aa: CASSPQGALGYTF
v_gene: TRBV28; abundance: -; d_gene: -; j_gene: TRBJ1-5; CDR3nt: TGTGCCAGCAGTTTAACGGGTTATAGCAATCAGCCCCAGCATTTT; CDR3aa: CASSLTGYSNQPQHF
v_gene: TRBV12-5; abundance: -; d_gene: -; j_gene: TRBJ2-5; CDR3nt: TGTGCTAGTGGTTTAAGAGGGGAGACCCAGTACTTC; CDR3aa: CASGLRGETQYF
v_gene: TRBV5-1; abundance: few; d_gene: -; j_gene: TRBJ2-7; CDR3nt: TGCGCCAGCAGCTTGTCCCCCCTGACCCTAGCGACCCACGAGCAGTACTTC; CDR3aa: CASSLSPLTLATHEQYF
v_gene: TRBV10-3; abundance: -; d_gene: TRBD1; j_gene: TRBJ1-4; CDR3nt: TGTGCCATCAGTGAGTCGACAGGGGACGAAAAACTGTTTTTT; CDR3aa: CAISESTGDEKLFF
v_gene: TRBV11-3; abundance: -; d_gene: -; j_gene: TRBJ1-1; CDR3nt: TGTGCCAGCAGCTTAGATGGAACTGGGACTTCGAAAGCTTTCTTT; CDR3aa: CASSLDGTGTSKAFF
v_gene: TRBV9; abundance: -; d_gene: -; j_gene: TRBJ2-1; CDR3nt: TGTGCCAGCAGCCCCGAAAGCGGGCCCTACAATGAGCAGTTCTTC; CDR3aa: CASSPESGPYNEQFF
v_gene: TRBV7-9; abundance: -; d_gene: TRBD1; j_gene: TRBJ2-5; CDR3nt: TGTGCCAGCAGCCCTAGGGACAGGGGAGAGGAGACCCAGTACTTC; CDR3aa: CASSPRDRGEETQYF
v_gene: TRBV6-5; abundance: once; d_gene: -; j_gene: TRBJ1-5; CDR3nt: TGTGCCAGCAGTTACGACGGGGCTCTCAATCAGCCCCAGCATTTT; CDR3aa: CASSYDGALNQPQHF
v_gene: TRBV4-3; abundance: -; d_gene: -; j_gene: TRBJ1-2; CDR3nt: TGCGCCAGCAGCCAAGATTGGGGCAGGGACTATGGCTACACCTTC; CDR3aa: CASSQDWGRDYGYTF
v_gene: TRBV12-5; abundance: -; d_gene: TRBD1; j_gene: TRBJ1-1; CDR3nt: TGTGCTAGTGGTTTGGACAGGGGGCGAGGGGACACTGAAGCTTTCTTT; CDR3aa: CASGLDRGRGDTEAFF
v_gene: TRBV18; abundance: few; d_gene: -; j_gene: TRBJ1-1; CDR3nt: TGTGCCAGCTCACCATGGAACACTGAAGCTTTCTTT; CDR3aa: CASSPWNTEAFF
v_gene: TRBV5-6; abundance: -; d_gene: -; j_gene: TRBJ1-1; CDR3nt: TGTGCCAGCAGCTTGAGTCCCTTGGGGGACACTGAAGCTTTCTTT; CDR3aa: CASSLSPLGDTEAFF
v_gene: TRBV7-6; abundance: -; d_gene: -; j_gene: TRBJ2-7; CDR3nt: TGTGCCAGCAGCTTAACCCCTATGGAAAGGGGCAGGGACGAGCAGTACTTC; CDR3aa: CASSLTPMERGRDEQYF
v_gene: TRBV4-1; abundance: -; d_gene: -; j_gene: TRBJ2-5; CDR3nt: TGCGCCAGCAGCCAAGACTACGCGACAACGTACCAAGAGACCCAGTACTTC; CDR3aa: CASSQDYATTYQETQYF
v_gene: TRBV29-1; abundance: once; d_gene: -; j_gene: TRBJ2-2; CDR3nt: TGCAGCGTTGCGCGACAGACGAACACCGGGGAGCTGTTTTTT; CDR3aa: CSVARQTNTGELFF
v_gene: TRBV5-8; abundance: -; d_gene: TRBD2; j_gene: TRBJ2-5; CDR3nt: TGTGCCAGCAGCTTGTTAAGCGGGGGTGGCCAGTACTTC; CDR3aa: CASSLLSGGGQYF
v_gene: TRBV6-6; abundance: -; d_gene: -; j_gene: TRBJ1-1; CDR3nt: TGTGCCAGCAGTTACGAAACGCGGAACACTGAAGCTTTCTTT; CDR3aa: CASSYETRNTEAFF
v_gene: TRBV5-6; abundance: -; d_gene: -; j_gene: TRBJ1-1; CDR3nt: TGTGCCAGCAGCTTTGGACCCTACACGAACACTGAAGCTTTCTTT; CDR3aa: CASSFGPYTNTEAFF
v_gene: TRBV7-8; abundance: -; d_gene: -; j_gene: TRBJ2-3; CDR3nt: TGTGCCAGCACCGGTACAGATACGCAGTATTTT; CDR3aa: CASTGTDTQYF
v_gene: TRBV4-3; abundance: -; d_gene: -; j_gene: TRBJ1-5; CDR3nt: TGCGCCAGCAGCCAGTATCAGCCCCAGCATTTT; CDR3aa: CASSQYQPQHF
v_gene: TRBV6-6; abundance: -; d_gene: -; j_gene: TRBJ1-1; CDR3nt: TGTGCCAGCAGTTCCGGACAGACGATCACTGAAGCTTTCTTT; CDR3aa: CASSSGQTITEAFF
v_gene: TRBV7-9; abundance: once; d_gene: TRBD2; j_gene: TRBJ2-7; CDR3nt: TGTGCCAGCACAAGTACGGGGGGAGGCTACGAGCAGTACTTC; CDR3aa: CASTSTGGGYEQYF
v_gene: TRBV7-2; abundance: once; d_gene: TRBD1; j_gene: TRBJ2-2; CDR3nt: TGTGCCAGCAGCTTTAGTGCCGGGACAGACACCGGGGAGCTGTTTTTT; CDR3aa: CASSFSAGTDTGELFF
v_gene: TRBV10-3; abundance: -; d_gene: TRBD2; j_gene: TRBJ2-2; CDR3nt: TGTGCCAGCCGATGGGAGGGTTCCACCGGGGAGCTGTTTTTT; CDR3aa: CASRWEGSTGELFF
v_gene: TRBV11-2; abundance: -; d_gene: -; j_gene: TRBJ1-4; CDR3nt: TGTGCCAGCAGCAAGGGTCCTAATGAAAAACTGTTTTTT; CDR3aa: CASSKGPNEKLFF
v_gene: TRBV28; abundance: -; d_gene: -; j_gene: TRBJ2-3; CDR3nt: TGTGCCAGCACCCCGGGAGCAGATACGCAGTATTTT; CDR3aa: CASTPGADTQYF
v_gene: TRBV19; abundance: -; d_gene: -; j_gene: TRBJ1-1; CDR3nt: TGTGCCAGTAGTATGGGGTTTCGGGGGGACACTGAAGCTTTCTTT; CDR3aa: CASSMGFRGDTEAFF
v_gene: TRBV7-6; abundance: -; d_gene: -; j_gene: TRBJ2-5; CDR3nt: TGTGCCAGCAGCCTAACAGGGTCGGCGGAGACCCAGTACTTC; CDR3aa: CASSLTGSAETQYF
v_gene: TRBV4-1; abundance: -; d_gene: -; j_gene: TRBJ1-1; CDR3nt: TGCGCCAGCAGCACCGGGGGCGCTGAAGCTTTCTTT; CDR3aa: CASSTGGAEAFF
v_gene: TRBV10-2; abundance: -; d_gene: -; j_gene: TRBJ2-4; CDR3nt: TGCGCCAGCAGTGAGGTTCATCCTGGGGGGCTGTGGACCAAAAACATTCAGTACTTC; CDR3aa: CASSEVHPGGLWTKNIQYF
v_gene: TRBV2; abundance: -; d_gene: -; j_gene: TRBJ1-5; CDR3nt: TGTGCCAGCAGTAAGACAGGAGGGGAAAATCAGCCCCAGCATTTT; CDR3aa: CASSKTGGENQPQHF
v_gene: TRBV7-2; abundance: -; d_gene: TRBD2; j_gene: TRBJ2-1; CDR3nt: TGTGCCAGCAGCTTAGAGGGACTAGCTGACAATGAGCAGTTCTTC; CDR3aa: CASSLEGLADNEQFF
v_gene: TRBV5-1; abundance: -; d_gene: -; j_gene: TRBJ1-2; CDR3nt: TGCGCCAGCAGCTTTGAAAGGGATAACTATGGCTACACCTTC; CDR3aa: CASSFERDNYGYTF
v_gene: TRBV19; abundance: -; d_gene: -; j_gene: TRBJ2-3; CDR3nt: TGTGCCAGTAGTATTCTGTGGTCTGGAGATACGCAGTATTTT; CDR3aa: CASSILWSGDTQYF
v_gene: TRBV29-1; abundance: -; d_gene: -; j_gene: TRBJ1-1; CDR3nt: TGCAGCGTTGAAGGTGGCCCCCGGTTGTACACTGAAGCTTTCTTT; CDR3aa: CSVEGGPRLYTEAFF
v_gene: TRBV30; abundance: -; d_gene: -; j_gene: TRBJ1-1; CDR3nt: TGTGCCTGGAGTCGTCTCAGGGACGAAGCTTTCTTT; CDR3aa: CAWSRLRDEAFF
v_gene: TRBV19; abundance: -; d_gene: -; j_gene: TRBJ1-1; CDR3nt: TGTGCCAGTAGTATAGAAGAGGCAGGACGACACAGCACTGAAGCTTTCTTT; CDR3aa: CASSIEEAGRHSTEAFF
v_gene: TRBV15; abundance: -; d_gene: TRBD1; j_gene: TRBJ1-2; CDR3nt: TGTGCCACCGAGCGGGCAGGGGGGTCCTATGGCTACACCTTC; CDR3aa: CATERAGGSYGYTF
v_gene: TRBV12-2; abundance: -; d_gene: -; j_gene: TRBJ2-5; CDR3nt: TGTGCAAGTCGCCTGGGACAGGGCATGGTCAAGCGGCCCCAGTACTTC; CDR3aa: CASRLGQGMVKRPQYF
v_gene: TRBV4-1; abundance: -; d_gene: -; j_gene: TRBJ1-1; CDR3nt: TGCGCCAGCAGCCCCAGGGCACGCACCCTGGGGACTGAAGCTTTCTTT; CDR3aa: CASSPRARTLGTEAFF
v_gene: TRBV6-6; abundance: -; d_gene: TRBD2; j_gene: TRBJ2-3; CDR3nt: TGTGCCAGCAGTCGTCGACTAGCGGGGTCCACAGATACGCAGTATTTT; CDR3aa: CASSRRLAGSTDTQYF